Listed here are 15 T cell receptor beta chains from one sample, sequenced in a study of blood T cell repertoires in COVID-19. Some clones are missing from TCRdb's copy, which holds only in-frame ones; the method was immunoSEQ multiplex PCR. The sample has roughly 21,000 clones; about four fifths are singletons. Sequenced input: peripheral blood. The origin of the receptors is a human donor in a cohort sampled during active COVID-19.

This clone was detected a few times. This chain uses TRBV27 with TRBJ2-1, with 8 bases fitting TRBD1. Looked up from germline, CDR1 is MNHEY and CDR2 is SMNVEV (reference sequence). CDR3 length: 15 residues. V dropped 5 bases and J dropped 3; count of bases not matched to a gene: 6. This CDR3 reads CASSPGQAGYNEQFF. The CDR3 bases are TGTGCCAGCAGTCCGGGACAGGCCGGCTACAATGAGCAGTTCTTC.

The chain employs TRBV2 and TRBJ2-4, with 7 nucleotides matching TRBD1. CDR3 length equals 18 residues. From germline, CDR1 is SNHLY and CDR2 FYNNEI. The ends lost 3 bases at V and 0 bases at J; junction bases unmatched: 11. The CDR3 protein is CASSDVTGLGLAKNIQYF. CDR3 sequence (DNA): TGTGCCAGCAGTGATGTGACAGGGCTGGGGCTAGCCAAAAACATTCAGTACTTC. Full variable domain (rest looked up from reference TRBV2 and TRBJ2-4): EPEVTQTPSHQVTQMGQEVILRCVPISNHLYFYWYRQILGQKVEFLVSFYNNEISEKSEIFDDQFSVERPDGSNFTLKIRSTKLEDSAMYFCASSDVTGLGLAKNIQYFGAGTRLSVL.

This clone was seen just once. The chain couples TRBV7-2 to TRBJ1-4; 11 bases match TRBD1. The CDR3 contains 16 residues. With 5 bases clipped from V and 8 bases from J, the junction kept 10 bases outside the gene matches. The V gene's germline CDR1 is SGHTA and CDR2 FQGNSA. CDR3: CASSQTTGTGGEKLFF. The CDR3 nucleotides read TGTGCCAGCAGCCAAACGACCGGGACAGGGGGAGAAAAACTGTTTTTT.

The chain links TRBV2 to TRBJ1-6; 9 bases are shared with TRBD1. The germline V gene encodes CDR1 SNHLY and CDR2 FYNNEI. V dropped 7 bases and J dropped 4; count of bases not matched to a gene: 5. The CDR3 contains 15 residues. CDR3 region: CASKDRGNYNSPLHF. CDR3 DNA: TGTGCCAGCAAAGACAGGGGGAATTATAATTCACCCCTCCACTTT.

CDR3 in DNA: TGTGCCAGCAGCTTAGTGCCCAACAGGGGGGCATCCTACGAGCAGTACTTC. Amino acids: CASSLVPNRGASYEQYF. The chain employs TRBV7-9 and TRBJ2-7; TRBD1 agrees at 8 bases. The CDR3 totals 17 residues. CDR1 is SEHNR and CDR2 is FQNEAQ in the germline V gene (reference sequence). Losses at the gene ends were 1 base for V and 1 base for J; bases not matched to a gene: 9.

Judged by abundance, this clone is medium-sized (0.01 to 0.1%). The J gene is TRBJ2-5, the V gene TRBV19; D gene ambiguous. The CDR3 has 13 residues. Germline CDR1 is LNHDA and CDR2 is SQIVND (reference sequence). Trimming cost V 5 bases and J 4 bases, with 11 bases left between them. CDR3 DNA sequence: TGTGCCAGTAGTTTCGGTAGAGCAGAGACCCAGTACTTC. It is translated as CASSFGRAETQYF.

This chain connects TRBV19 to TRBJ1-4, with 7 bases identical to TRBD1. The germline gives CDR1 LNHDA, CDR2 SQIVND (reference sequence). The length of the CDR3 is 15 residues. Trimming took 7 bases from V and 7 from J; bases not matched to a gene: 12. The CDR3 DNA reads TGTGCCAGTACCCTCGGTGGAGGGGGCCGTGAAAAACTGTTTTTT. Translating it yields CASTLGGGGREKLFF. The entire variable domain, with the rest obtained from reference TRBV19 and TRBJ1-4, is as follows: DGGITQSPKYLFRKEGQNVTLSCEQNLNHDAMYWYRQDPGQGLRLIYYSQIVNDFQKGDIAEGYSVSREKKESFPLTVTSAQKNPTAFYLCASTLGGGGREKLFFGSGTQLSVL.

Concerning this clone: The identical CDR3 is also encoded by other nucleotide sequences in the sample. V gene TRBV2 combines with J gene TRBJ1-5, with no clear D. Looked up from germline, CDR1 is SNHLY and CDR2 is FYNNEI. The CDR3 has 13 residues. Between the trimmed V and J ends, which lost 1 base and 7 bases, there was a span of 8 bases. CDR3 coding DNA: TGTGCCAGCAGTGAAGGCAGGAGGCAGCCCCAGCATTTT. As protein: CASSEGRRQPQHF.

V gene TRBV5-5 combines with J gene TRBJ1-1; the D gene is possibly TRBD1 (6 bases). The germline CDR1 and CDR2 sequences are SGHKS and YYEKEE (reference sequence). Deletions cut 0 bases from V and 7 bases from J, with 13 bases between. The CDR3 runs 14 residues. The CDR3 DNA reads TGTGCCAGCAGCTTGGAGGGGACAAGGGGTGAAGCTTTCTTT. Encoded protein: CASSLEGTRGEAFF.

This clone was found once. The chain carries TRBV5-1 and TRBJ2-5; D is unresolved. V lost 4 bases, J lost 1 base, and 2 bases lay in between. The CDR3 runs 11 residues. Looked up from germline, CDR1 is SGHRS and CDR2 is YFSETQ. The CDR3 DNA follows: TGCGCCAGCAGCCTCCAAGAGACCCAGTACTTC. Protein sequence: CASSLQETQYF.

The chain joins TRBV5-1 to TRBJ2-3; the D gene is possibly TRBD1 (6 bases). The CDR3 sequence is 15 residues long. Germline V lookup: CDR1 SGHRS, CDR2 YFSETQ. Trimming removed 4 bases from V and 5 bases from J, with 17 bases in between. The CDR3 loop is CASSGPGGFGDTQYF. The DNA for the CDR3 is TGCGCCAGCAGCGGCCCTGGGGGCTTTGGAGATACGCAGTATTTT. Variable domain in full (rest from reference TRBV5-1 and TRBJ2-3): KAGVTQTPRYLIKTRGQQVTLSCSPISGHRSVSWYQQTPGQGLQFLFEYFSETQRNKGNFPGRFSGRQFSNSRSEMNVSTLELGDSALYLCASSGPGGFGDTQYFGPGTRLTVL.

The rearrangement links TRBV7-2 to TRBJ1-1; no clear D. V was trimmed by 5 bases and J by 1 base, leaving 11 bases between them. There are 14 residues in the CDR3. The germline CDR1 and CDR2 sequences are SGHTA and FQGNSA. The chain's CDR3 is CASSRSWRNTEAFF. For the CDR3, the DNA is TGTGCCAGCAGCCGGAGTTGGAGGAACACTGAAGCTTTCTTT. Complete variable domain (other parts from reference TRBV7-2 and TRBJ1-1): GAGVSQSPSNKVTEKGKDVELRCDPISGHTALYWYRQSLGQGLEFLIYFQGNSAPDKSGLPSDRFSAERTGGSVSTLTIQRTQQEDSAVYLCASSRSWRNTEAFFGQGTRLTVV.

The J gene is TRBJ1-1, the V gene TRBV19; 7 nucleotides match TRBD1. The CDR3 covers 13 residues. Germline V gene data show CDR1 as LNHDA and CDR2 as SQIVND (reference sequence). Written as DNA, the CDR3 is TGTGCAACAGGGGTTAACATGAACACTGAAGCTTTCTTT. It yields the protein CATGVNMNTEAFF.

The chain combines TRBV7-7 with TRBJ2-1; 12 bases are a match to TRBD2. The CDR3 loop spans 17 amino acids. CDR1 is SSHAT and CDR2 is FNYEAQ in the germline V gene (reference sequence). V dropped 5 bases and J dropped 2; count of bases not matched to a gene: 7. CDR3 in DNA: TGTGCCAGCAGCCCAAGGGCTAGCGGGGGGGCCTACAATGAGCAGTTCTTC. Protein sequence: CASSPRASGGAYNEQFF.

The chain combines TRBV19 with TRBJ2-1; 7 bases map to TRBD1. The CDR3 is 14 residues long. Trimming removed 7 bases from V and 12 bases from J; junction bases left unmatched: 15. CDR1 and CDR2 from the germline V gene are LNHDA and SQIVND (reference sequence). The DNA of the CDR3 is TGTGCCAGTACCGACGCGACAGGGACATCCGGGCAGTTCTTC. Translated, it gives CASTDATGTSGQFF.